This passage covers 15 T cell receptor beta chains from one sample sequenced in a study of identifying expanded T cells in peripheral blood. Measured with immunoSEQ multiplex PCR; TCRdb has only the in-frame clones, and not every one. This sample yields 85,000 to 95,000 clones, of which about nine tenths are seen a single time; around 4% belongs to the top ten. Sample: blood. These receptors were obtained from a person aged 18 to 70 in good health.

CDR3 region: CASSTRVGNQPQHF. The CDR3 DNA is TGTGCCAGCAGTACCCGGGTAGGCAATCAGCCCCAGCATTTT. This chain links TRBV5-5 with TRBJ1-5; D is undetermined. The germline V gene encodes CDR1 SGHKS and CDR2 YYEKEE (reference sequence). Trimming removed 5 bases at V and 2 bases at J, with 11 bases between. There are 14 residues in the CDR3.

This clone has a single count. CDR3 loop: CASSTRSGELFF. CDR3 bases: TGTGCCAGTAGTACAAGAAGCGGGGAGCTGTTTTTT. The chain is built from TRBV19 and TRBJ2-2; D is ambiguous. Germline V gene lookup returns CDR1 LNHDA and CDR2 SQIVND (reference sequence). Trimming shortened V by 4 bases and J by 7 bases, and 7 bases separated the two germline ends. This CDR3 is 12 amino acids long.

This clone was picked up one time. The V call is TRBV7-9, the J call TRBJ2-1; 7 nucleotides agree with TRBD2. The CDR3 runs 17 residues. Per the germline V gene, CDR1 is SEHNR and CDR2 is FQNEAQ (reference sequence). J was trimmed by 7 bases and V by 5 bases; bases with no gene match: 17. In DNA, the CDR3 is TGTGCCAGCAGCCTCACAATAGCGGGCTTAAGGTTGAATGAGCAGTTCTTC. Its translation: CASSLTIAGLRLNEQFF. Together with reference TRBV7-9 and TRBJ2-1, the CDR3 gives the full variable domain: DTGVSQNPRHKITKRGQNVTFRCDPISEHNRLYWYRQTLGQGPEFLTYFQNEAQLEKSRLLSDRFSAERPKGSFSTLEIQRTEQGDSAMYLCASSLTIAGLRLNEQFFGPGTRLTVL.

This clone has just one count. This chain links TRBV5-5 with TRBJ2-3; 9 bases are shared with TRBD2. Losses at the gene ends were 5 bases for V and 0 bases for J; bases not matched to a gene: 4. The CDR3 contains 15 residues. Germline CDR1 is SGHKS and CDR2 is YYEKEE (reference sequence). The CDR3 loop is CASSFGLASTDTQYF. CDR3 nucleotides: TGTGCCAGCAGTTTCGGACTAGCGAGCACAGATACGCAGTATTTT.

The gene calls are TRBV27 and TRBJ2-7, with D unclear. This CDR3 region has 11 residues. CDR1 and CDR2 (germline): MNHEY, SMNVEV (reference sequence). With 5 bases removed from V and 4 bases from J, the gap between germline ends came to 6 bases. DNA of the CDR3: TGTGCCAGCAGTAATGGGTACGAGCAGTACTTC. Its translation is CASSNGYEQYF.

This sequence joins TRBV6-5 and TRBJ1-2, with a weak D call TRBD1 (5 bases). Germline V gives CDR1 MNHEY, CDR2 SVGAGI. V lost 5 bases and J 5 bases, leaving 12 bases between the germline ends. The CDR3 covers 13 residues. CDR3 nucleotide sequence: TGTGCCAGCAGTCTGGGACCGCTTTATGGCTACACCTTC. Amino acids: CASSLGPLYGYTF.

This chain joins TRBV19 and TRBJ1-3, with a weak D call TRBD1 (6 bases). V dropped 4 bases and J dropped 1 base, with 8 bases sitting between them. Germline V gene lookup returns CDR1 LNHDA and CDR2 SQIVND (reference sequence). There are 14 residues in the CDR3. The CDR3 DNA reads TGTGCCAGTAGTAGCGGACAGTCTGGAAACACCATATATTTT. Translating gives CASSSGQSGNTIYF.

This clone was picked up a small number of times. CDR3 nucleotides: TGTGCCAGCAGCTTCAGCTCCTATAATTCACCCCTCCACTTT. Protein: CASSFSSYNSPLHF. The genes are TRBV11-2 and TRBJ1-6; D is uncertain. The germline V and J ends were trimmed by 3 bases and 0 bases, with 3 bases remaining between them. The CDR3 has 14 amino acids. Germline V lookup: CDR1 SGHAT, CDR2 FQNNGV.

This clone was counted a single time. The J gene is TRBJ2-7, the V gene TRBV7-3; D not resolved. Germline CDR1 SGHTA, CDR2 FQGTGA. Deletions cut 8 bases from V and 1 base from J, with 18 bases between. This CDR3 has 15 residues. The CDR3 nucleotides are TGTGCCAGCCGTTCGCCCCCTACAGTGTCCTACGAGCAGTACTTC. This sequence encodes CASRSPPTVSYEQYF.

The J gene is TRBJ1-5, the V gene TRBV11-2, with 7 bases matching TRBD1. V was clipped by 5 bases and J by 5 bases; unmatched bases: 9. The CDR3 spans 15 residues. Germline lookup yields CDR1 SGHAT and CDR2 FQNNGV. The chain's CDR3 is CASSGGDRLYQPQHF. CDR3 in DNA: TGTGCCAGCAGCGGGGGGGACAGACTTTATCAGCCCCAGCATTTT.

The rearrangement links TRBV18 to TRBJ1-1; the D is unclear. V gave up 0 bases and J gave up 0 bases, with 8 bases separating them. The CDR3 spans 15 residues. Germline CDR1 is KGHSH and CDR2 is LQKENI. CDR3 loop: CASSPPKGVNTEAFF. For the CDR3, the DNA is TGTGCCAGCTCACCACCAAAGGGCGTGAACACTGAAGCTTTCTTT.

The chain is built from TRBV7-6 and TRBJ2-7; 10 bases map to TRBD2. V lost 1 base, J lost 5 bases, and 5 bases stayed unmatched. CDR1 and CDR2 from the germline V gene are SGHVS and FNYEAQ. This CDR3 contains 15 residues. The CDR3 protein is CASSLDLAGEHEQYF. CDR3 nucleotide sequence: TGTGCCAGCAGCTTAGATCTAGCGGGAGAACACGAGCAGTACTTC. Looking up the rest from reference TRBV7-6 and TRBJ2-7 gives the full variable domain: GAGVSQSPRYKVTKRGQDVALRCDPISGHVSLYWYRQALGQGPEFLTYFNYEAQQDKSGLPNDRFSAERPEGSISTLTIQRTEQRDSAMYRCASSLDLAGEHEQYFGPGTRLTVT.

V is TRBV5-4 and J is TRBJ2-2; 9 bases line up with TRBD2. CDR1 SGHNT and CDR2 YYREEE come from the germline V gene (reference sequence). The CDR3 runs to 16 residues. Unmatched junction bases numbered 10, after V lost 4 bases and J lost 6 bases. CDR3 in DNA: TGTGCCAGCAGCGACGGCGGGGGGGCCTATCCCGGGGAGCTGTTTTTT. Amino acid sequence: CASSDGGGAYPGELFF.

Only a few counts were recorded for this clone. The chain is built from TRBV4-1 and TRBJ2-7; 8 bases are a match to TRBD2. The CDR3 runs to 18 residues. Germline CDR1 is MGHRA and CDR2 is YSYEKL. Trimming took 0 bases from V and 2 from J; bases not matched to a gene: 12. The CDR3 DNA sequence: TGCGCCAGCAGCCAAGACCCCCAGCGGGGGACCCGGGCCTACGAGCAGTACTTC. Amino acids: CASSQDPQRGTRAYEQYF.

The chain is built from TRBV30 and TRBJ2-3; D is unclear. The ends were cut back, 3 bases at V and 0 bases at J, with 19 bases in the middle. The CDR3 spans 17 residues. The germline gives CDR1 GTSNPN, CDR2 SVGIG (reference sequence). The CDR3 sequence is CAWRTPGEWWSTDTQYF. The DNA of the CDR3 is TGTGCCTGGAGGACCCCAGGAGAGTGGTGGAGCACAGATACGCAGTATTTT.